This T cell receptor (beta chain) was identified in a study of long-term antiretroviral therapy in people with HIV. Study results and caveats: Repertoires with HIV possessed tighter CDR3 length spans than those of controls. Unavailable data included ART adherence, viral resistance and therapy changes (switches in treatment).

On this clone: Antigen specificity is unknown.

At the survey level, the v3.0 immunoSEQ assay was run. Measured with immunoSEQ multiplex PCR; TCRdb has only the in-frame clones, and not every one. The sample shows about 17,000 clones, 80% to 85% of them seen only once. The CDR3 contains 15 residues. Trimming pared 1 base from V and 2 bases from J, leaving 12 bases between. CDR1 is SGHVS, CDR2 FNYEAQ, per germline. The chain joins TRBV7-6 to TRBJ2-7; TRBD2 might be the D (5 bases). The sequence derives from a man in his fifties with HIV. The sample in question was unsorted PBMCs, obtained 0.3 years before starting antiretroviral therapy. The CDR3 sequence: CASSLGSDGTYEQYF. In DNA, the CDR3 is TGTGCCAGCAGCTTAGGGTCAGACGGGACCTACGAGCAGTACTTC.